Sequencing of this T cell receptor beta chain was carried out in a study of T cells in Graves' hyperthyroidism and ophthalmopathy. From RNA transcripts, TCR beta CDR3 regions were amplified. Primed by the HTBI set, a first-round RT-PCR was run on the TCR CDR3. TCRdb reprocessed the multiplex PCR reads with MiXCR, giving one entry per CDR3 protein. Of 400,000 or so distinct CDR3 sequences in the sample, roughly 15% were seen once. CDR3 size: 13 residues. With 3 bases removed from V and 0 bases from J, the gap between germline ends came to 2 bases. Study conclusions and caveats: Researchers found most expanded thyroid clonotypes above 0.001 in blood as well.

Clinical symptoms, serum thyroxine, TRAb, thyroid ultrasound and orbital computed tomography established diagnosis. Out of around 10 ml of fresh peripheral blood came the PBMCs. This clonotype occurred many times. No antigen is known for it. This sequence was found in a woman aged 60-75 years with Graves' ophthalmopathy. The chain combines TRBV12-3 or TRBV12-4 with TRBJ1-4; no reliable D call. Sequencing was done on a sample of blood. The CDR3 here is CASSFSTNEKLFF. The CDR3 DNA follows: TGTGCCAGCAGTTTCTCAACTAATGAAAAACTGTTTTTT.